This TCR beta chain was recovered during a study of shared clonotypes between healthy human individuals. Profiled with immunoSEQ multiplex PCR; TCRdb holds only in-frame clones, not every one. The repertoire holds about 2.4 million clones, 93% seen once, with roughly 0.36% in the top ten. CDR3 size: 15 residues. V was clipped by 3 bases and J by 5 bases; unmatched bases: 7. Germline assignment: CDR1 MDHEN and CDR2 SYDVKM. This TCR was sampled from a man aged 18 to 35 in good health. Some clones in this sample may be carry-over from other donors' samples. Material for sequencing was naive CD4+ T cells from PBMCs. Sample subset: CD45RA+ positively selected. This chain links TRBV28 with TRBJ2-3, with 8 bases lining up with TRBD1. CDR3: CASSFTTGVGDTQYF. DNA of the CDR3: TGTGCCAGCAGTTTTACGACAGGGGTAGGAGATACGCAGTATTTT.